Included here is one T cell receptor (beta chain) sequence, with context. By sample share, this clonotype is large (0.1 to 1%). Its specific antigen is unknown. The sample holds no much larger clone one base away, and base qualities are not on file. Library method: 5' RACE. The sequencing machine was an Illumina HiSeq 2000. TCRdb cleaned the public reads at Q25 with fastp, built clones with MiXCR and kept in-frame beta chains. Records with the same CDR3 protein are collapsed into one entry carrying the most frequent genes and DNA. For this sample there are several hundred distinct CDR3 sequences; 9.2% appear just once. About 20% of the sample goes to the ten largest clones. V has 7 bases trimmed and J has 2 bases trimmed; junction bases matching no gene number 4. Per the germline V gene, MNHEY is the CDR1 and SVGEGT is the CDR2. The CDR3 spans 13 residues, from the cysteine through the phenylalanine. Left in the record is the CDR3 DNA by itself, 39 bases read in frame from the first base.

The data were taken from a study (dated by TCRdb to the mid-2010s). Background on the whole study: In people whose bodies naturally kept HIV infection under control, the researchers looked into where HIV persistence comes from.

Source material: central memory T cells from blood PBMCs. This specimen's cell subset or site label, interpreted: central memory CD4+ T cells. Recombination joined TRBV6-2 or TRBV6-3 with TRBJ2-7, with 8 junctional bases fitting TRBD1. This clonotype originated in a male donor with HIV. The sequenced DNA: TGTGCCAGCACTACAGGGGGAACCTACGAGCAGTACTTC. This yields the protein CASTTGGTYEQYF.